Each of the 23 T cell receptor beta chains below was sequenced from the same sample in a study of CD8 T cells in Susac syndrome. The authors reverse transcribed roughly 0.5 to 1 ug RNA with random hexamers. TCRdb re-derived calls from the immunoSEQ multiplex PCR reads in MiXCR, one entry per CDR3 protein. This sample has some 110,000 distinct CDR3 sequences, with approximately 93% found just once. Sequencing was performed on CD4+ T cells from PBMCs. The receptors here all came from a human donor with multiple sclerosis.

V gene TRBV6-1 combines with J gene TRBJ1-2, with D perhaps TRBD1 (5 bases). From germline, CDR1 is MNHNS and CDR2 SASEGT. The length of the CDR3 is 17 residues. Trimming left V 6 bases short and J 0 bases short, with 20 bases between. The CDR3 DNA reads as TGTGCCAGCAGGAACTCAGGGTCCCGCGGATCTAACTATGGCTACACCTTC. Translating it yields CASRNSGSRGSNYGYTF.

The V gene is TRBV3-1, the J gene TRBJ2-2, with no clear D. The CDR3 extends over 13 amino acids. V lost 3 bases, J lost 6 bases, and 8 bases lay in between. Germline V CDR1 and CDR2: LGHDT, YNNKEL (reference sequence). CDR3 bases: TGTGCCAGCAGCCACAATAGGGCCGGGGAGCTGTTTTTT. Amino acids: CASSHNRAGELFF.

The rearrangement links TRBV12-3 or TRBV12-4 to TRBJ1-1; D is perhaps TRBD1 (5 bases). The CDR3 sequence is 14 residues long. The germline V and J ends were trimmed by 7 bases and 3 bases, with 15 bases remaining between them. The CDR3 here is CASTPSGRDTEAFF. The CDR3 DNA is TGTGCCAGCACCCCGTCAGGGAGGGACACTGAAGCTTTCTTT.

The CDR3 reads CASSLDGYYEQYF. DNA of the CDR3: TGTGCCAGCAGCTTGGACGGATACTACGAGCAGTACTTC. V and J are TRBV5-4 and TRBJ2-7; D is unclear. With 0 bases removed from V and 3 bases from J, the gap between germline ends came to 7 bases. CDR1 and CDR2 (germline): SGHNT, YYREEE (reference sequence). The CDR3 runs to 13 residues.

The rearrangement joins TRBV19 to TRBJ2-7, with 11 bases aligning to TRBD1. From germline, CDR1 is LNHDA and CDR2 SQIVND (reference sequence). The CDR3 has 15 amino acids. The trim removed 5 bases at V and 3 bases at J, leaving 6 bases unmatched. Here the CDR3 DNA reads TGTGCCAGTAGTCTCGAGGGGACAGGGGGCTACGAGCAGTACTTC. This gives the protein CASSLEGTGGYEQYF.

This chain uses TRBV2 with TRBJ2-5; TRBD2 might be the D (5 bases). V was shortened by 6 bases and J by 4 bases, with 9 bases between the two germline ends. Germline loops: CDR1 SNHLY, CDR2 FYNNEI. The CDR3 is 12 amino acids. DNA for the CDR3: TGTGCCAGCAGCAGGAGGATAGAGACCCAGTACTTC. Translation: CASSRRIETQYF.

This clonotype is a singleton in its sample. The chain carries TRBV14 and TRBJ2-1; no definite D call. With 1 base removed from V and 7 bases from J, the gap between germline ends came to 14 bases. The CDR3 spans 15 residues. Germline-derived CDR1 and CDR2 are SGHDN and FVKESK. CDR3 coding DNA: TGTGCCAGCAGCCAAGTAGGGTCGGCCATGAATGAGCAGTTCTTC. Translated, it gives CASSQVGSAMNEQFF.

The chain employs TRBV5-1 and TRBJ1-5; D perhaps matches TRBD1 (5 bases). CDR1 and CDR2 (germline): SGHRS, YFSETQ. The CDR3 length is 15 residues. V was trimmed by 4 bases and J by 5 bases, leaving 16 bases between them. CDR3 DNA: TGCGCCAGCAGCCACCGGGGGGGGTTTGATCAGCCCCAGCATTTT. This translates into CASSHRGGFDQPQHF.

The chain employs TRBV6-2 or TRBV6-3 and TRBJ1-2, with D unresolved. Germline CDR1 is MNHEY and CDR2 is SVGEGT. The ends were cut back, 5 bases at V and 10 bases at J, with 14 bases in the middle. The CDR3 length is 12 residues. The CDR3 loop is CASSSPSGYYTF. The CDR3 bases are TGTGCCAGCAGTAGTCCGTCGGGATACTACACCTTC.

The chain combines TRBV11-2 with TRBJ1-6, with TRBD1 as a possible D gene (5 bases). V lost 6 bases to trimming and J lost 9 bases, with 12 bases between them. Germline values: CDR1 SGHAT, CDR2 FQNNGV. The length of the CDR3 is 13 residues. The chain's CDR3 is CASRRGDVSPLHF. Written as DNA, the CDR3 is TGTGCCAGCAGAAGAGGGGATGTTTCACCCCTCCACTTT.

The J gene is TRBJ1-1, the V gene TRBV29-1, with D perhaps matching TRBD1 (6 bases). The germline V gene has CDR1 SQVTM and CDR2 ANQGSEA. The CDR3 covers 10 residues. V shed 6 bases and J shed 7 bases, with 9 bases lying between them. CDR3 coding DNA: TGCAGCGTGGCCAGGGGTGAAGCTTTCTTT. The encoded protein is CSVARGEAFF.

The rearrangement links TRBV20-1 to TRBJ2-3, with TRBD2 matching over 10 bases. Unmatched junction bases numbered 3, after V lost 5 bases and J lost 1 base. The CDR3 is 14 amino acids. Per germline, CDR1 DFQATT and CDR2 SNEGSKA (reference sequence). CDR3 loop: CSALLAGGTDTQYF. The DNA for the CDR3 is TGCAGTGCTTTGCTAGCGGGAGGCACAGATACGCAGTATTTT.

The gene calls are TRBV3-1 and TRBJ2-5; 9 bases line up with TRBD1. CDR1 is LGHDT, CDR2 YNNKEL, per germline (reference sequence). The CDR3 spans 15 residues. With V trimmed by 4 bases and J by 5 bases, 8 bases remained unmatched. CDR3 sequence (DNA): TGTGCCAGCAGCCGAAACAGGGGGCGAGAGGAGACCCAGTACTTC. Amino acid sequence: CASSRNRGREETQYF.

The rearrangement joins TRBV20-1 to TRBJ2-2; D gene ambiguous. CDR3 length: 12 residues. Germline V gives CDR1 DFQATT, CDR2 SNEGSKA (reference sequence). Trimming pared 6 bases from V and 6 bases from J, leaving 11 bases between. In DNA, the CDR3 is TGCAGTGCAAAGAACCCGGCCGGGGAGCTGTTTTTT. This translates into CSAKNPAGELFF.

The chain has TRBV4-2 and TRBJ2-1; 10 nucleotides agree with TRBD2. The CDR3 covers 19 residues. Looked up from germline, CDR1 is LGHNA and CDR2 is YNFKEQ. Trimming took 1 base from V and 0 from J; bases not matched to a gene: 9. The CDR3 coding sequence is TGTGCCAGCAGCCAAGGGCCAGCGGGGGGGATAAGCTCCTACAATGAGCAGTTCTTC. This sequence encodes CASSQGPAGGISSYNEQFF.

V gene TRBV29-1 combines with J gene TRBJ2-5; weak D call: TRBD1 (5 bases). The CDR3 has 13 amino acids. V was clipped by 7 bases and J by 5 bases, with 17 bases between them. Germline CDR1 SQVTM, CDR2 ANQGSEA. The DNA of the CDR3 is TGCAGCGCTTGGCGTCAGGGTGGTGAGACCCAGTACTTC. Residues: CSAWRQGGETQYF.

The V gene is TRBV5-6, the J gene TRBJ2-4; D is perhaps TRBD2 (6 bases). This CDR3 has 14 residues. Germline CDR1 is SGHDT and CDR2 is YYEEEE. The ends were cut back, 4 bases at V and 3 bases at J, with 11 bases in the middle. The CDR3 here is CASSQAGSKNIQYF. The DNA of the CDR3 is TGTGCCAGCAGCCAAGCGGGTAGCAAAAACATTCAGTACTTC.

This chain joins TRBV28 and TRBJ2-7; 7 bases agree with TRBD2. Germline CDR1 reads MDHEN; CDR2 reads SYDVKM. V was pared by 7 bases and J by 2 bases, with 29 bases of the junction left unmatched. The CDR3 runs 21 residues. Here the CDR3 reads CASTAPNGRSSGILPTYEQYF. CDR3 DNA sequence: TGTGCCAGCACCGCTCCCAATGGGCGGTCTAGCGGAATTCTCCCCACCTACGAGCAGTACTTC.

This chain connects TRBV6-5 to TRBJ1-2, with D perhaps matching TRBD1 (5 bases). The CDR3 has 15 amino acids. Germline lookup yields CDR1 MNHEY and CDR2 SVGAGI. V was clipped by 4 bases and J by 8 bases, with 20 bases between them. CDR3 in amino acids: CASSSSDTLGGGYTF. CDR3 nucleotides: TGTGCCAGCAGTTCCTCGGACACCTTGGGGGGAGGCTACACCTTC.

This clonotype was picked up one time. The V call is TRBV4-3, the J call TRBJ2-6; D unclear. The V end lost 4 bases, the J end lost 14 bases, and 12 bases lay between the germline ends. The CDR3 has 12 residues. Germline V gene data show CDR1 as LGHNA and CDR2 as YSLEER. The CDR3 here is CASSLGRHILTF. For the CDR3, the DNA is TGCGCCAGCAGCCTCGGACGCCACATCCTGACTTTC.

This clonotype was detected only once. The rearrangement uses TRBV5-1 and TRBJ2-7; weak D call: TRBD1 (6 bases). Trimming shortened V by 2 bases and J by 0 bases, and 15 bases separated the two germline ends. Germline loops: CDR1 SGHRS, CDR2 YFSETQ. The CDR3 length is 16 residues. CDR3 coding DNA: TGCGCCAGCAGCTTAGCCCCCGGGACACCCTCCTACGAGCAGTACTTC. This codes for CASSLAPGTPSYEQYF. Variable domain in full (rest from reference TRBV5-1 and TRBJ2-7): KAGVTQTPRYLIKTRGQQVTLSCSPISGHRSVSWYQQTPGQGLQFLFEYFSETQRNKGNFPGRFSGRQFSNSRSEMNVSTLELGDSALYLCASSLAPGTPSYEQYFGPGTRLTVT.

This chain uses TRBV7-9 with TRBJ1-1; D gene unclear. Trimming stripped 5 bases from V and 6 bases from J, with 10 bases between. The CDR3 spans 12 residues. The germline V gene has CDR1 SEHNR and CDR2 FQNEAQ (reference sequence). CDR3 protein: CASSTEFPEAFF. In DNA, the CDR3 is TGTGCCAGCAGCACAGAATTTCCTGAAGCTTTCTTT. Full variable domain (missing parts from reference TRBV7-9 and TRBJ1-1): DTGVSQNPRHKITKRGQNVTFRCDPISEHNRLYWYRQTLGQGPEFLTYFQNEAQLEKSRLLSDRFSAERPKGSFSTLEIQRTEQGDSAMYLCASSTEFPEAFFGQGTRLTVV.

The rearrangement uses TRBV5-6 and TRBJ2-5, with TRBD1 matching over 8 bases. The CDR3 contains 16 residues. Germline V gene data show CDR1 as SGHDT and CDR2 as YYEEEE. Trimming took 3 bases from V and 4 from J; bases not matched to a gene: 11. The CDR3 spells CASSWQTGVPPETQYF. In DNA, the CDR3 is TGTGCCAGCAGCTGGCAGACAGGGGTCCCCCCAGAGACCCAGTACTTC.